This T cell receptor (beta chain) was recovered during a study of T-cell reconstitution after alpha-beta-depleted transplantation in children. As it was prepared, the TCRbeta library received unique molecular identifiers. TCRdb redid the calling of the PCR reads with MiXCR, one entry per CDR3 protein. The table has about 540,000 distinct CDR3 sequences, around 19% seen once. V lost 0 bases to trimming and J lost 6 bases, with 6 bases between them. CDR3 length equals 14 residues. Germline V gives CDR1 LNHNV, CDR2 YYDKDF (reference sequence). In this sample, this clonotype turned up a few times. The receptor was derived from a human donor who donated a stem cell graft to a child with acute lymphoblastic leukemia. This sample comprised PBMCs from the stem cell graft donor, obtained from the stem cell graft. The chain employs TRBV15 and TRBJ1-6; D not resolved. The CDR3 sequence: CATSRDWSNSPLHF. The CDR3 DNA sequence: TGTGCCACCAGCAGAGATTGGAGTAATTCACCCCTCCACTTT.